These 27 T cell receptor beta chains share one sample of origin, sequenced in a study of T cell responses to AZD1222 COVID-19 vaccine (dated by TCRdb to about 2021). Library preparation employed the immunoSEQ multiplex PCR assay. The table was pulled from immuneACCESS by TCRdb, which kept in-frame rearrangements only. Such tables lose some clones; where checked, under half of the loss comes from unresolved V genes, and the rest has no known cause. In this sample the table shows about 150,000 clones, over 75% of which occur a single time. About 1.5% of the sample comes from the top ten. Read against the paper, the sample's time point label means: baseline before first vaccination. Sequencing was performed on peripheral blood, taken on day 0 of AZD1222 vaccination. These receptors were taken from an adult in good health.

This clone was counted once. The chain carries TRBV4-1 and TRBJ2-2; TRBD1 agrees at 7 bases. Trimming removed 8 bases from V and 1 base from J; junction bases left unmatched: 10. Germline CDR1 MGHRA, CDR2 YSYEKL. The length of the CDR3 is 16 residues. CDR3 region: CASGPFGTVNTGELFF. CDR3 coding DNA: TGCGCCAGCGGACCTTTCGGGACAGTGAACACCGGGGAGCTGTTTTTT.

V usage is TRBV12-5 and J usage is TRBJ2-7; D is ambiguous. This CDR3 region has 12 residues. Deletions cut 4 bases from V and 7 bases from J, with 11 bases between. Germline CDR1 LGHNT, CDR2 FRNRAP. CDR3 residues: CASGSGGLEQYF. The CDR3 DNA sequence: TGTGCTAGTGGTTCCGGCGGATTAGAGCAGTACTTC.

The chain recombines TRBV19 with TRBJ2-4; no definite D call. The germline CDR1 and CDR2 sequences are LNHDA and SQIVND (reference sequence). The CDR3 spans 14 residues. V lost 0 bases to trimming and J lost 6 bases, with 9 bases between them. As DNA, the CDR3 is TGTGCCAGTAGTATAGACCCAGATATAAACATTCAGTACTTC. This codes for CASSIDPDINIQYF.

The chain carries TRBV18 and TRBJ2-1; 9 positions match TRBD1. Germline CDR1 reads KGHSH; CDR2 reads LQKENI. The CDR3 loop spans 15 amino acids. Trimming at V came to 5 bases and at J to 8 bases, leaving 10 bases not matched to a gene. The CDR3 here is CASSAGTGFFHEQFF. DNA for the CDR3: TGTGCCAGCTCAGCTGGGACAGGGTTTTTTCATGAGCAGTTCTTC.

The CDR3 region has the DNA TGCGCCAGCAGCTTGGCCGACGCGGGGGGGCGTGAGACCCAGTACTTC. Amino acids: CASSLADAGGRETQYF. The V and J genes are TRBV5-1 and TRBJ2-5; 9 nucleotides align to TRBD2. The CDR3 has 16 residues. After removal of 0 bases from V and 5 bases from J, the junction contained 8 bases not matched to a gene. CDR1 SGHRS and CDR2 YFSETQ come from the germline V gene.

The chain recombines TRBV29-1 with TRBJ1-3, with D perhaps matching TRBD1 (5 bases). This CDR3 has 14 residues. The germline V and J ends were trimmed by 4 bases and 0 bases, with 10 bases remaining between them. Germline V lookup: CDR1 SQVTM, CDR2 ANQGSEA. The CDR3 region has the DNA TGCAGCGTTGGACAGACGAGCTCTGGAAACACCATATATTTT. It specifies CSVGQTSSGNTIYF.

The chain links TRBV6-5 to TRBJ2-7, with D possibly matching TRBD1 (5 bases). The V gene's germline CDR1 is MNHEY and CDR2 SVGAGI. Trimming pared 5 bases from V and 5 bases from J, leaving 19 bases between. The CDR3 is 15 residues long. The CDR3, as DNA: TGTGCCAGCAGTCCACCGCGTGGGCAGGGAAACGAGCAGTACTTC. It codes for CASSPPRGQGNEQYF.

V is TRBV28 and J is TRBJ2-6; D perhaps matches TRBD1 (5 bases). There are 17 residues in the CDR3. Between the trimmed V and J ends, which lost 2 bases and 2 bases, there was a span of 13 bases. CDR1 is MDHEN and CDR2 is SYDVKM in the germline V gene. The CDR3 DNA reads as TGTGCCAGCAGTTTAGTGGTCTGGGGCGCTGGGGCCAACGTCCTGACTTTC. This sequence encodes CASSLVVWGAGANVLTF.

CDR3: CASSVGAKNTEAFF. As DNA, the CDR3 is TGTGCCAGCAGCGTCGGGGCAAAGAACACTGAAGCTTTCTTT. V usage is TRBV9 and J usage is TRBJ1-1; D is perhaps TRBD1 (5 bases). CDR3 length equals 14 residues. V gave up 2 bases and J gave up 1 base, with 9 bases separating them. Germline CDR1 SGDLS, CDR2 YYNGEE.

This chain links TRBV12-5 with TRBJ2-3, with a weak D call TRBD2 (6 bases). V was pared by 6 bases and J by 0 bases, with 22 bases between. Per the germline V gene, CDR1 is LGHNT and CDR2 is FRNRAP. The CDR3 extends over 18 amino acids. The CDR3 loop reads CASGWAGGGHLSTDTQYF. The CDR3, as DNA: TGTGCTAGTGGGTGGGCCGGAGGAGGGCATCTTAGCACAGATACGCAGTATTTT. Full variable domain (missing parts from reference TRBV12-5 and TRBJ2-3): DARVTQTPRHKVTEMGQEVTMRCQPILGHNTVFWYRQTMMQGLELLAYFRNRAPLDDSGMPKDRFSAEMPDATLATLKIQPSEPRDSAVYFCASGWAGGGHLSTDTQYFGPGTRLTVL.

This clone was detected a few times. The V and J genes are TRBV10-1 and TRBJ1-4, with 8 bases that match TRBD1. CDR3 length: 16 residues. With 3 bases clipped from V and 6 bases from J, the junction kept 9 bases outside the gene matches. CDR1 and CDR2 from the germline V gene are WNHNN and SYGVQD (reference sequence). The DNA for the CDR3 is TGCGCCAGCAGTGACGATGTGACAGGGGATTATGAAAAACTGTTTTTT. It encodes CASSDDVTGDYEKLFF.

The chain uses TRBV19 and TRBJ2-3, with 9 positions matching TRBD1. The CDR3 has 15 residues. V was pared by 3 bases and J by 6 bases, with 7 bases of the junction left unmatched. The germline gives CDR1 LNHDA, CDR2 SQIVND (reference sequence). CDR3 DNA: TGTGCCAGTAGTATCTCGGGACAGGGAACCGATACGCAGTATTTT. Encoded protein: CASSISGQGTDTQYF.

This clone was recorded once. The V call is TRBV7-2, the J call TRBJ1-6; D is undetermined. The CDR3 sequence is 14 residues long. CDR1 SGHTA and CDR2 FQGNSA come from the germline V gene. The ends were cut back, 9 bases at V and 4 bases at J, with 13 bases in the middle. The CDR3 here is CASQTGSYNSPLHF. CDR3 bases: TGTGCCAGTCAGACGGGCTCTTATAATTCACCCCTCCACTTT.

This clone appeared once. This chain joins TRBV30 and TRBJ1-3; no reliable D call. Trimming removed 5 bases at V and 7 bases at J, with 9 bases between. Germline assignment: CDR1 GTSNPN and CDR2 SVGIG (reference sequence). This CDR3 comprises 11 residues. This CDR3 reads CAWGLFNTIYF. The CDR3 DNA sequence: TGTGCCTGGGGTTTATTTAACACCATATATTTT.

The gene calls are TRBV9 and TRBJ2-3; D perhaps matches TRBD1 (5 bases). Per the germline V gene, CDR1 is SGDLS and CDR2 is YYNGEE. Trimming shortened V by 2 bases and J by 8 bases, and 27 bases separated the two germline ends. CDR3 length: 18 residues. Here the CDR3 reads CASSVSLGSILSGATQYF. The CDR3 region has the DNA TGTGCCAGCAGCGTGTCCCTCGGGTCTATATTGTCTGGGGCTACGCAGTATTTT.

DNA for the CDR3: TGTGCCAGCAGCTTGTCAATTCACGAAGGCTACACCTTC. Translation gives CASSLSIHEGYTF. The rearrangement links TRBV5-5 to TRBJ1-2; D gene uncertain. The V and J ends lost 1 base and 8 bases respectively, with 12 bases between them. Per the germline V gene, CDR1 is SGHKS and CDR2 is YYEKEE (reference sequence). This CDR3 spans 13 amino acids.

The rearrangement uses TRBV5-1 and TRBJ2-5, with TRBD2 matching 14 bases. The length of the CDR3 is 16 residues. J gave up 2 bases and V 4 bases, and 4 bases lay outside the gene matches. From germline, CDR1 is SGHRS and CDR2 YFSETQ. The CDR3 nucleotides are TGCGCCAGCAGCCAGGGACTAGCGGGGGCTCAAGAGACCCAGTACTTC. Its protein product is CASSQGLAGAQETQYF.

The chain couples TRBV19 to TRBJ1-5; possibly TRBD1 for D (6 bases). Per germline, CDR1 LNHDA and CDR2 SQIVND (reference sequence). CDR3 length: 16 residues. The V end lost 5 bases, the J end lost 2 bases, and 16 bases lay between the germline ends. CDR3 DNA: TGTGCCAGTAGTCCCTCCAGGGGCTCTCGCAATCAGCCCCAGCATTTT. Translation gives CASSPSRGSRNQPQHF.

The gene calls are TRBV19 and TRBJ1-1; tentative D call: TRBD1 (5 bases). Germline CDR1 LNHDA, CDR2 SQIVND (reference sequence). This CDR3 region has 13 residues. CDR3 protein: CATATQGNTEAFF. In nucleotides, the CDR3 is TGTGCTACAGCGACCCAGGGGAACACTGAAGCTTTCTTT.

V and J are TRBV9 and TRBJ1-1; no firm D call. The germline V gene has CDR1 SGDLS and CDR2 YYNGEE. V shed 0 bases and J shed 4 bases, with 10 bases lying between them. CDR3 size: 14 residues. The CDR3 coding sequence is TGTGCCAGCAGCGTAGTACAGACCGCCACTGAAGCTTTCTTT. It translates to CASSVVQTATEAFF.

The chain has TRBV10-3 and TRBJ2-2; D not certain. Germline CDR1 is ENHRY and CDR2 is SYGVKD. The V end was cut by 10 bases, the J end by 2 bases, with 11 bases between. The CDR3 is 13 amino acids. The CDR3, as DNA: TGTGCCAGCCACAAGGCTAACACCGGGGAGCTGTTTTTT. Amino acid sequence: CASHKANTGELFF.

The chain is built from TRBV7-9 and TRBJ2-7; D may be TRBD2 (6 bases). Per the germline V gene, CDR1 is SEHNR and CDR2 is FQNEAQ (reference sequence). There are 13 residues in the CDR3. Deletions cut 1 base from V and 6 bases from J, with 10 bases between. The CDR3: CASSLVGSLEQYF. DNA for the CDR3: TGTGCCAGCAGCTTAGTCGGGAGTCTCGAGCAGTACTTC.

CDR3 residues: CASSLGAEAFF. In DNA form, the CDR3 reads TGTGCCAGCAGCCTGGGGGCTGAAGCTTTCTTT. The chain links TRBV12-3 or TRBV12-4 to TRBJ1-1; possible D gene TRBD1, 5 bases. CDR3 length: 11 amino acids. V was clipped by 6 bases and J by 6 bases, with 8 bases between them.

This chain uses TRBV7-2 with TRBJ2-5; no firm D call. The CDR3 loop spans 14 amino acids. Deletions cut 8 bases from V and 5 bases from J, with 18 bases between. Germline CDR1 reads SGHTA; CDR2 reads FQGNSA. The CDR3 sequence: CASSPAAYRETQYF. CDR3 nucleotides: TGTGCCAGCTCGCCGGCGGCCTATCGGGAGACCCAGTACTTC.

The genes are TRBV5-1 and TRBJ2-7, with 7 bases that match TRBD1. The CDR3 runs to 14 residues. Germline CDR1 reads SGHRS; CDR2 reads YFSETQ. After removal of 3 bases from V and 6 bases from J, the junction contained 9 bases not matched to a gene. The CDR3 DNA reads TGCGCCAGCAGCTCGCAGACAGGGCTAAGCGAGCAGTACTTC. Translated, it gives CASSSQTGLSEQYF.

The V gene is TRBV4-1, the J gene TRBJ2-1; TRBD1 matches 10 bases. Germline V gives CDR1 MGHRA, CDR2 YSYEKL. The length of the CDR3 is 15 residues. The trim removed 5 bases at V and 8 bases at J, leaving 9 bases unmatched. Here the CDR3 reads CASSGRDRGTHEQFF. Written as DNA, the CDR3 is TGCGCCAGCAGCGGAAGGGACAGGGGAACCCATGAGCAGTTCTTC.

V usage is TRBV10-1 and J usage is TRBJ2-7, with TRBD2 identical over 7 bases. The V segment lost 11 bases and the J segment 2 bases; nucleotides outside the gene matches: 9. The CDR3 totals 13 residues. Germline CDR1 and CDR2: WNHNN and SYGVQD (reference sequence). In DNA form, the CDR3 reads TGCGCCGGGTCCTGGCGGGAGCCCTACGAGCAGTACTTC. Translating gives CAGSWREPYEQYF.